This is a list of T cell receptor beta chains from one sample in a study of tumor-infiltrating lymphocytes in primary liver carcinoma. TCRdb reanalysed the multiplex PCR reads using MiXCR and keeps one entry per CDR3 protein. The repertoire includes 20,000 to 30,000 distinct CDR3 sequences, around three quarters of them detected once, and less than 55% sits in the top ten. Sequenced: liver tumor tissue from sampling region 3. The receptors were gathered from a man aged 40-49 years with primary liver carcinoma and hepatitis B virus infection. Both conserved end residues are part of each CDR3. D genes are given only for firm matches. The size field is filled for only some rows; it gives once, few, many or a size class.

clone_size: -
j_call: TRBJ2-7
v_call: TRBV6-5
d_call: -
cdr3_nt: TGTGGCAGTGGACACTTCTCCTGTGAGCAGTACTTC
cdr3_aa: CGSGHFSCEQYF

clone_size: -
j_call: TRBJ2-1
v_call: TRBV28
d_call: -
cdr3_nt: TGTGTCATCAGCTTATTGGGACGGGGTCGCAGTGAGCAGTTCTTC
cdr3_aa: CVISLLGRGRSEQFF

clone_size: many
j_call: TRBJ1-1
v_call: TRBV6-4
d_call: -
cdr3_nt: TGTGCCAGCCGGACCCGGACAGTCACTGAAGCTTTCTTT
cdr3_aa: CASRTRTVTEAFF

clone_size: -
j_call: TRBJ2-7
v_call: TRBV5-6
d_call: -
cdr3_nt: TGTGTCAGCAGCTTGTTCCTCTTCTCCTACGAGCTGCACTTC
cdr3_aa: CVSSLFLFSYELHF

clone_size: -
j_call: TRBJ2-7
v_call: TRBV6-5
d_call: -
cdr3_nt: TGTGCCAGAAGTTACGGAGGGGCGGGTGATCAGTACTTC
cdr3_aa: CARSYGGAGDQYF

clone_size: -
j_call: TRBJ2-3
v_call: TRBV11-1
d_call: -
cdr3_nt: TGTGCCAGTATCGAAGGCGGGGCTTTGACAGATATGCAGTATTTT
cdr3_aa: CASIEGGALTDMQYF

clone_size: -
j_call: TRBJ2-7
v_call: TRBV10-2
d_call: -
cdr3_nt: TGCGCCAGCAACTCTGGACAAGGGGCGACCTACGAGCAGTACTTC
cdr3_aa: CASNSGQGATYEQYF

clone_size: few
j_call: TRBJ2-7
v_call: TRBV11-1
d_call: TRBD2
cdr3_nt: TGTGCCAACAGCTTAGGGGGACTAGCGGGACTTCCTCAGTATTTC
cdr3_aa: CANSLGGLAGLPQYF

clone_size: many
j_call: TRBJ2-2
v_call: TRBV6-2/TRBV6-3
d_call: -
cdr3_nt: TGTGCCGGCAGTTACTCGGAGACCGGGGAGCTGTTTTTT
cdr3_aa: CAGSYSETGELFF

clone_size: once
j_call: TRBJ1-1
v_call: TRBV10-3
d_call: -
cdr3_nt: TGTGCCATCAGTGAACAGGACGGCATTGAAGCTTTCTTT
cdr3_aa: CAISEQDGIEAFF

clone_size: -
j_call: TRBJ2-1
v_call: TRBV11-2
d_call: -
cdr3_nt: TGTGCTAGCAGCGTATACCGGCTAGTTGGTGAGCAGTTCTTC
cdr3_aa: CASSVYRLVGEQFF

clone_size: -
j_call: TRBJ2-1
v_call: TRBV11-2
d_call: -
cdr3_nt: TGTGCCAGCGGCCACCAGGGGGAGGGATTGGGTGAGCAGTTCTTC
cdr3_aa: CASGHQGEGLGEQFF

clone_size: -
j_call: TRBJ2-3
v_call: TRBV5-4
d_call: TRBD2
cdr3_nt: TGTGCCAGTAGCCGCCCCGGAGCGGGAGTTAGAACAGATACGCAGTATTTT
cdr3_aa: CASSRPGAGVRTDTQYF

clone_size: -
j_call: TRBJ1-6
v_call: TRBV29-1
d_call: TRBD1
cdr3_nt: TGCGGTGTCCCCCGGGTGGAACAGGGGGACTCACCCCTCCACTTT
cdr3_aa: CGVPRVEQGDSPLHF

clone_size: -
j_call: TRBJ2-7
v_call: TRBV11-2
d_call: TRBD2
cdr3_nt: TGTGCCAACAGCTTCGGAGGGACTACCGAGCAGTACTTC
cdr3_aa: CANSFGGTTEQYF

clone_size: once
j_call: TRBJ2-5
v_call: TRBV4-2
d_call: -
cdr3_nt: TGTGCCAGCAGCCAAGACCCATCCGGGACGATGCTGGAGACCCAGTACTTC
cdr3_aa: CASSQDPSGTMLETQYF

clone_size: -
j_call: TRBJ2-5
v_call: TRBV11-2
d_call: TRBD2
cdr3_nt: TGTGCTAACAGCCTAACACCTGGCGGGGGGAAAGAGAGCCAGTACTTC
cdr3_aa: CANSLTPGGGKESQYF

clone_size: -
j_call: TRBJ2-3
v_call: TRBV11-2
d_call: TRBD2
cdr3_nt: TGTGCTAGCAGCACCGTGACTAGCGGCACAGATAGGCAGTATTTT
cdr3_aa: CASSTVTSGTDRQYF

clone_size: -
j_call: TRBJ2-5
v_call: TRBV30
d_call: -
cdr3_nt: TGTGCCTGCTTAAAGCGCGATTCTCGAGAGACCCAGTACTTC
cdr3_aa: CACLKRDSRETQYF

clone_size: -
j_call: TRBJ2-3
v_call: TRBV29-1
d_call: TRBD2
cdr3_nt: TGCAGCGCCTGGACTAGCGGGGGTGTAACAGATAGGCAGTATTTT
cdr3_aa: CSAWTSGGVTDRQYF

clone_size: -
j_call: TRBJ2-7
v_call: TRBV10-3
d_call: TRBD2
cdr3_nt: TGTGCCATCAGCTTCGGTACTAGCGACTCCTACGAGCATTACTTC
cdr3_aa: CAISFGTSDSYEHYF

clone_size: -
j_call: TRBJ2-1
v_call: TRBV6-2/TRBV6-3
d_call: -
cdr3_nt: TGTGTCAGCAGGACTACAGGGTACGGTGAACAGTTCTTC
cdr3_aa: CVSRTTGYGEQFF

clone_size: many
j_call: TRBJ2-7
v_call: TRBV2
d_call: -
cdr3_nt: TGTGCCAGCAGTGATGGTACCTCCTACGAGCAGTACTTC
cdr3_aa: CASSDGTSYEQYF

clone_size: medium-sized
j_call: TRBJ2-3
v_call: TRBV12-3/TRBV12-4
d_call: TRBD1
cdr3_nt: TGTGCCATACGACAGGGAGGCACAGATACGCAGTATTTT
cdr3_aa: CAIRQGGTDTQYF

clone_size: -
j_call: TRBJ2-7
v_call: TRBV4-2
d_call: -
cdr3_nt: TGTGCCAGCAGCCAAGGTGTGAATGAGGTGTACTTC
cdr3_aa: CASSQGVNEVYF

clone_size: -
j_call: TRBJ2-7
v_call: TRBV29-1
d_call: TRBD2
cdr3_nt: TGCAGTGTTGAAGGTCGAGAACGGGGGGTCTCCTACGAGCGGTACTTC
cdr3_aa: CSVEGRERGVSYERYF

clone_size: -
j_call: TRBJ2-3
v_call: TRBV11-2
d_call: TRBD2
cdr3_nt: TGTACCAGCAGCTCCGGGACTAGGGGCACAGATACGCAGTATTTT
cdr3_aa: CTSSSGTRGTDTQYF

clone_size: few
j_call: TRBJ2-1
v_call: TRBV5-5
d_call: TRBD1
cdr3_nt: TGCGCCAGCAGCCCTGGACAGGGTACCTACAGTGAGCAGTTCTTC
cdr3_aa: CASSPGQGTYSEQFF

clone_size: -
j_call: TRBJ2-7
v_call: TRBV5-1
d_call: -
cdr3_nt: TGCGCCAGCAACTTGGCCGGGGACGAGCAGTGCTTC
cdr3_aa: CASNLAGDEQCF

clone_size: -
j_call: TRBJ1-1
v_call: TRBV6-2/TRBV6-3
d_call: TRBD1
cdr3_nt: TGTGCCAGCAGTTACTCTGTTGACAGGGGAGTTATCTTT
cdr3_aa: CASSYSVDRGVIF

clone_size: few
j_call: TRBJ2-1
v_call: TRBV11-3
d_call: -
cdr3_nt: TGTGCCAGTAGCTTAGATTCTAATGAGCAGTTCTTC
cdr3_aa: CASSLDSNEQFF

clone_size: -
j_call: TRBJ1-1
v_call: TRBV10-3
d_call: -
cdr3_nt: TGTGCCATCGGTGGGTTGCCGGGCGGGACTGAAGCTTTCTTT
cdr3_aa: CAIGGLPGGTEAFF

clone_size: -
j_call: TRBJ2-5
v_call: TRBV4-2
d_call: TRBD2
cdr3_nt: TGTGCTAGCACCCCAGTGGGGCTAGCGGGAGGGCCTCACGAGACCCAGTACTTC
cdr3_aa: CASTPVGLAGGPHETQYF

clone_size: few
j_call: TRBJ2-2
v_call: TRBV27
d_call: -
cdr3_nt: TGTGCCAGCAGTTTGTGGGGCGGCCTTACGGCCGGGGAGCTGTTTTTT
cdr3_aa: CASSLWGGLTAGELFF

clone_size: -
j_call: TRBJ1-1
v_call: TRBV5-4
d_call: -
cdr3_nt: TGTGCCAGCAGCTTGGGTCGAGGGGGTACGAACACTGAAACTTTCTTT
cdr3_aa: CASSLGRGGTNTETFF

clone_size: few
j_call: TRBJ2-2
v_call: TRBV4-1
d_call: -
cdr3_nt: TGTGCCTGCAGCCAAGAAGATAACACCGGGGAGCTGTTTTTT
cdr3_aa: CACSQEDNTGELFF

clone_size: -
j_call: TRBJ2-7
v_call: TRBV10-3
d_call: -
cdr3_nt: TGTGCCATCAGTGATAATGGACAAGGGTTGAAGCAGTACTTC
cdr3_aa: CAISDNGQGLKQYF

clone_size: -
j_call: TRBJ2-5
v_call: TRBV11-2
d_call: -
cdr3_nt: TGTGCCAGCAGCCAAACTCCTGGCGGTGGGGAAGAGAGCCAGTACTTT
cdr3_aa: CASSQTPGGGEESQYF

clone_size: -
j_call: TRBJ2-7
v_call: TRBV9
d_call: TRBD2
cdr3_nt: TGTGCCAGCAGCTCTAGCGGGGGCTACAAGCAGTACTTC
cdr3_aa: CASSSSGGYKQYF

clone_size: few
j_call: TRBJ2-1
v_call: TRBV4-2
d_call: TRBD2
cdr3_nt: TGTGCCAGTAGCCCGGCTAGCGGGATCTCCTACAATGAGCAGTTCTTC
cdr3_aa: CASSPASGISYNEQFF

clone_size: -
j_call: TRBJ1-1
v_call: TRBV10-3
d_call: -
cdr3_nt: TGTGCCATCAGTGGGGAGGATTTCACTGAAGCTTTCTTT
cdr3_aa: CAISGEDFTEAFF

clone_size: -
j_call: TRBJ2-4
v_call: TRBV3-1
d_call: -
cdr3_nt: TGTGCCAGGAGCCAGATAGGGAGGGCCAAAAACATTCAGTACTTC
cdr3_aa: CARSQIGRAKNIQYF

clone_size: few
j_call: TRBJ2-3
v_call: TRBV10-3
d_call: -
cdr3_nt: TGTGCCATCGGTGAGACCCCACTACCGGGAGACGCAGATACGCAGTATTTT
cdr3_aa: CAIGETPLPGDADTQYF

clone_size: once
j_call: TRBJ2-5
v_call: TRBV29-1
d_call: -
cdr3_nt: TGCAGCGTCGAAGAGGGAACGGGATACCAAGAGGCCCAGTACTTC
cdr3_aa: CSVEEGTGYQEAQYF

clone_size: -
j_call: TRBJ1-1
v_call: TRBV4-2
d_call: -
cdr3_nt: TGTGCCAGCAGCCAAGAGTACGAACAGGGTTTTTGGGTTGAAGCTTTCTTT
cdr3_aa: CASSQEYEQGFWVEAFF

clone_size: -
j_call: TRBJ1-4
v_call: TRBV6-6
d_call: TRBD1
cdr3_nt: TGTGTCAGCAGCCTCAACGACAGGGACGAAAAACTGTTTTTT
cdr3_aa: CVSSLNDRDEKLFF

clone_size: -
j_call: TRBJ1-1
v_call: TRBV4-2
d_call: -
cdr3_nt: TGTGCCAGTAGCCAAGAGTACGGACATGGTTTTAGGACTGAAGCTTTCTTT
cdr3_aa: CASSQEYGHGFRTEAFF

clone_size: -
j_call: TRBJ2-7
v_call: TRBV4-3
d_call: TRBD2
cdr3_nt: TGCGCCAGCAGCCTGGAACTAGCGGTCGCATTCTACGAGCAGTATTTC
cdr3_aa: CASSLELAVAFYEQYF

clone_size: -
j_call: TRBJ2-1
v_call: TRBV4-1
d_call: -
cdr3_nt: TGCGCCAGCAGCCCGCTCGGTAGCAATAACAATGAACAGTTCTTC
cdr3_aa: CASSPLGSNNNEQFF

clone_size: -
j_call: TRBJ2-1
v_call: TRBV29-1
d_call: -
cdr3_nt: TGCAGCGTTGGATCGGCCGGGGTGTCCTACAATGAGCAGTTATTC
cdr3_aa: CSVGSAGVSYNEQLF

clone_size: -
j_call: TRBJ2-7
v_call: TRBV12-3/TRBV12-4
d_call: TRBD2
cdr3_nt: TGTGCCAGCAGCCGAGGGGCGGGAGGACCCTACGAGCAGTACTTC
cdr3_aa: CASSRGAGGPYEQYF

clone_size: -
j_call: TRBJ2-1
v_call: TRBV11-2
d_call: -
cdr3_nt: TGTGCCGGCAACTTATACCGGCTACTTAGTGAGCAGTTCTTC
cdr3_aa: CAGNLYRLLSEQFF

clone_size: -
j_call: TRBJ2-5
v_call: TRBV7-9
d_call: -
cdr3_nt: TGTGTCAGCAGCTTAGTTCATGTTTCCCAAGAGACCCAGTACTTC
cdr3_aa: CVSSLVHVSQETQYF

clone_size: few
j_call: TRBJ1-1
v_call: TRBV11-2
d_call: TRBD1
cdr3_nt: TGTGCCAGCAGTTCAAAGCAGGGGGCGAACACTGAAGCTTTCTTT
cdr3_aa: CASSSKQGANTEAFF

clone_size: once
j_call: TRBJ2-1
v_call: TRBV4-2
d_call: -
cdr3_nt: TGTACCAGCGGCCAAGCCCCGGTGAATGAGCAGTTCTTC
cdr3_aa: CTSGQAPVNEQFF

clone_size: -
j_call: TRBJ2-7
v_call: TRBV6-5
d_call: TRBD1
cdr3_nt: TGTGCCAGCAGGCTCGGACAGGCAGCATCCTTTTACGAACAGTATTTC
cdr3_aa: CASRLGQAASFYEQYF

clone_size: -
j_call: TRBJ2-5
v_call: TRBV5-6
d_call: TRBD2
cdr3_nt: TGTGCCAGCAGCTGGTCGGGAGGGCAAGAGACCCAATGCTTC
cdr3_aa: CASSWSGGQETQCF

clone_size: few
j_call: TRBJ2-5
v_call: TRBV29-1
d_call: -
cdr3_nt: TGTAGTTACCTCCCCCTCCGGGGTAGAGAGACCCAGTACTTC
cdr3_aa: CSYLPLRGRETQYF

clone_size: -
j_call: TRBJ2-1
v_call: TRBV11-2
d_call: -
cdr3_nt: TGTGCCGACAGCTTATACCGGCTAGTTAGTAAGCAGTTCTTC
cdr3_aa: CADSLYRLVSKQFF